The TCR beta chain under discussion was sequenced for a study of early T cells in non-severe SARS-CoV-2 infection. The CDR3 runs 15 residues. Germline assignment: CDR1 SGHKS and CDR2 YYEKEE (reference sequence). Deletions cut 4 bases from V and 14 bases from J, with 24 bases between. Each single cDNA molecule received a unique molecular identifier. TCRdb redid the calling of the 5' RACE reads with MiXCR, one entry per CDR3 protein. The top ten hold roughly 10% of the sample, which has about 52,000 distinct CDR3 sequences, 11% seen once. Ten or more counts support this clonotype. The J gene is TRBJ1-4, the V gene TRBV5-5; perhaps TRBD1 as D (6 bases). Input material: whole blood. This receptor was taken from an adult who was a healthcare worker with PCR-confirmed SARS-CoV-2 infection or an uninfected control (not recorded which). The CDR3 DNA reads TGTGCCAGCAGCCCTGGGACAAATGAATACGGAAGGCTGTTTTTT. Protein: CASSPGTNEYGRLFF. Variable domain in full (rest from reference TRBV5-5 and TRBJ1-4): DAGVTQSPTHLIKTRGQQVTLRCSPISGHKSVSWYQQVLGQGPQFIFQYYEKEERGRGNFPDRFSARQFPNYSSELNVNALLLGDSALYLCASSPGTNEYGRLFFGSGTQLSVL.